The rows below give T cell receptor beta chains drawn from one sample of a study of cytomegalovirus exposure and HLA in healthy donors. Repertoires were generated with immunoSEQ multiplex PCR, while TCRdb's copy carries only in-frame clones and drops some. This table holds roughly 150,000 clones, almost 80% found once. Sequencing was carried out using PBMCs. Every receptor here comes from a man aged 25 to 40 in good health and CMV-seronegative. Each CDR3 is given with its conserved first and last residue. A D gene is named only where the DNA matches it firmly. Clone size is given for some rows only: seen once, a few or many times, or a class if the clone is expanded.

V,size,D,J,DNA,CDR3
TRBV5-1,few,TRBD1,TRBJ2-2,TGCGCCAGCAGCGGTACAGGGGTTCAGGCCGGGGAGCTGTTTTTT,CASSGTGVQAGELFF
TRBV6-4,NA,TRBD2,TRBJ2-5,TGTGCCAACCCAGTGGGGACTACCGCGCCAGAGACCCAGTACTTC,CANPVGTTAPETQYF
TRBV11-3,NA,NA,TRBJ2-1,TGTGCCAGCAGCCACTCCCTCGGGTGGGACAATGAGCAGTTCTTC,CASSHSLGWDNEQFF
TRBV9,NA,TRBD2,TRBJ2-3,TGTGCCAGCAGCGTAGGACTAGCGGGGGCGACCCGCACAGATACGCAGTATTTT,CASSVGLAGATRTDTQYF
TRBV30,NA,TRBD1,TRBJ1-5,TGTGCCTGGGGGACAGGTGATGACCAGCCCCAGCATTTT,CAWGTGDDQPQHF
TRBV7-2,NA,TRBD2,TRBJ2-3,TGTGCCAGCAGCTTAGAGGGAGGGCTAAATACGCAGTATTTT,CASSLEGGLNTQYF
TRBV7-3,NA,TRBD1,TRBJ2-1,TGTGCCAGCAGCTTCCAAGGGACAGGGGACAATGAGCAGTTCTTC,CASSFQGTGDNEQFF
TRBV19,NA,TRBD1,TRBJ2-7,TGTGCCAGTAGTGCCGGACAGGGGATGGGGTACGAGCAGTACTTC,CASSAGQGMGYEQYF
TRBV21-1,NA,NA,TRBJ1-6,TGTGCCAGCAGCAGCCACCACAGGGCCTATAATTCACCCCTCCACTTT,CASSSHHRAYNSPLHF
TRBV30,NA,TRBD2,TRBJ2-5,TGTGCCTGGAGTAAAGGGTCGGGAGGGGCGCTCGGGCAGTACTTC,CAWSKGSGGALGQYF
TRBV25-1,NA,NA,TRBJ2-1,TGTGCCAGCAGTGAATACACGGGGAAAACCTACAATGAGCAGTTCTTC,CASSEYTGKTYNEQFF
TRBV7-2,NA,TRBD1,TRBJ2-3,TGTGCCAGCAGCTTAGTGGGACAGGGGGCGATAACAGATACGCAGTATTTT,CASSLVGQGAITDTQYF
TRBV12-5,NA,TRBD1,TRBJ1-2,TGTGCTAGTGGGGACGGGAGGGACAGATACTATGGCCACACCTTC,CASGDGRDRYYGHTF
TRBV9,once,TRBD1,TRBJ2-5,TGTGCCAGCAGCGTAGCCGGGACAGTGGATCAAGAGACCCAGTACTTC,CASSVAGTVDQETQYF
TRBV9,few,TRBD2,TRBJ2-1,TGTGCCAGCAGCTCAGAGGGGAGGGACCCCTACAATGAGCAGTTCTTC,CASSSEGRDPYNEQFF
TRBV7-9,NA,TRBD2,TRBJ2-7,TGTGCCAGCAGCTTAGATCGAGCGGGAAAATCGTACGAGCAGTACTTC,CASSLDRAGKSYEQYF
TRBV7-3,NA,TRBD1,TRBJ2-1,TGTGCCAGCAGCAAAACCGGACAGGCTTACAATGAGCAGTTCTTC,CASSKTGQAYNEQFF
TRBV30,NA,NA,TRBJ1-3,TGTGCCTGGAGTTTACGACAGCGCTCTGGAAACACCATATATTTT,CAWSLRQRSGNTIYF
TRBV5-1,NA,TRBD1,TRBJ2-7,TGCGCCAGCAGCTTGGGTCTGTTTTTAGGACAGGACGGCGAGCAGTACTTC,CASSLGLFLGQDGEQYF
TRBV6-6,NA,NA,TRBJ2-7,TGTGCCAGCAGGTTACGGGGCGAGCAGTACTTC,CASRLRGEQYF
TRBV19,few,NA,TRBJ2-7,TGTGCCAGTAGTCCCCGCTCCTACGAGCAGTACTTC,CASSPRSYEQYF
TRBV19,once,TRBD1,TRBJ2-7,TGTGCCAGTAGTAGCTCTTGGGGAGAGACCGGGACAGGGGGATCCTACGAGCAGTACTTC,CASSSSWGETGTGGSYEQYF
TRBV11-3,NA,NA,TRBJ1-2,TGTGCCAGCAGCTTAGGGGACAACCAGGGCTACACCTTC,CASSLGDNQGYTF
TRBV5-8,NA,NA,TRBJ1-1,TGTGCCAGCAGCTTGGTCCAGATGAACACTGAAGCTTTCTTT,CASSLVQMNTEAFF
TRBV19,NA,NA,TRBJ1-4,TGTGCCAGTAGTACGCGGGCTTGGGAAAATGAAAAACTGTTTTTT,CASSTRAWENEKLFF
TRBV30,few,NA,TRBJ2-3,TGTGCCTGGACCACTGGCGGAGCTAGCACAGATACGCAGTATTTT,CAWTTGGASTDTQYF
TRBV29-1,few,NA,TRBJ1-1,TGCAGCGTTGTCTACTCGAACACTGAAGCTTTCTTT,CSVVYSNTEAFF
TRBV6-5,NA,TRBD1,TRBJ2-7,TGTGCCAGCAGTTCAAGACAGGGGGCCTACGAGCAGTACTTC,CASSSRQGAYEQYF
TRBV25-1,NA,TRBD2,TRBJ2-3,TGTGCCAGCAGTGAGCCTCGGGGTAGCGGGAGGACAGATACGCAGTATTTT,CASSEPRGSGRTDTQYF
TRBV2,NA,NA,TRBJ2-3,TGTGCCAGCGCTCTAGGCGCCAGCACAGATACGCAGTATTTT,CASALGASTDTQYF
TRBV10-2,once,TRBD1,TRBJ1-2,TGCGCCAGCAGTGAGCCCCGACAGGGGAAAGAGGACTACACCTTC,CASSEPRQGKEDYTF
TRBV29-1,NA,TRBD1,TRBJ2-7,TGCAGCGTTGCGACAGGGGTCTACGAGCAGTACTTC,CSVATGVYEQYF
TRBV7-9,NA,TRBD1,TRBJ2-7,TGTGCCAGCAGCCCCCCCGGACAGGGGTCCTACGAGCAGTACTTC,CASSPPGQGSYEQYF
TRBV28,NA,NA,TRBJ2-7,TGTGCCAGTTATGGCGGCTACGAGCAGTACTTC,CASYGGYEQYF
TRBV5-1,few,TRBD2,TRBJ2-1,TGCGCCAGCAGCTTGTCGCCTAGCGGACTCAATGAGCAGTTCTTC,CASSLSPSGLNEQFF
TRBV19,NA,TRBD2,TRBJ2-3,TGTGCCAGTAGTATTCTCGCGGGGGGGCTACAAGATACGCAGTATTTT,CASSILAGGLQDTQYF
TRBV7-6,NA,NA,TRBJ1-1,TGTGCCAGCAGCTTGCAGTCAAACACTGAAGCTTTCTTT,CASSLQSNTEAFF
TRBV19,NA,TRBD2,TRBJ2-5,TGTGCCAGTAGCCAGACTAGCGGGAGAGGAGAGACCCAGTACTTC,CASSQTSGRGETQYF
TRBV2,NA,NA,TRBJ2-5,TGTGCCAGCAGTGCCCGGATAGGGGAAGAGACCCAGTACTTC,CASSARIGEETQYF
TRBV28,few,TRBD2,TRBJ2-2,TGTGCCAGCAGTCCTAAGTTGATAGCGGGGGGGCGTCGGACCGGGGAGCTGTTTTTT,CASSPKLIAGGRRTGELFF
TRBV5-8,NA,TRBD1,TRBJ1-1,TGTGCCAGCAGCTTGGGACAGGGAGTGGTAACTGAAGCTTTCTTT,CASSLGQGVVTEAFF
TRBV10-3,few,NA,TRBJ1-1,TGTGCCACCTCCCCCGGGGACACTGAAGCTTTCTTT,CATSPGDTEAFF
TRBV18,once,TRBD1,TRBJ2-7,TGTGCCAGCTCACGAGGGACAGGCTACGAGCAGTACTTC,CASSRGTGYEQYF
TRBV9,NA,NA,TRBJ2-1,TGTGCCAGCAGCGTAGGGATTGGGGCTCCCTACAATGAGCAGTTCTTC,CASSVGIGAPYNEQFF
TRBV4-1,NA,NA,TRBJ1-3,TGCGCCAGCAGCCGCGAACAGGGATCCTCTGGAAACACCATATATTTT,CASSREQGSSGNTIYF
TRBV19,NA,TRBD1,TRBJ2-6,TGTGCCAGTTCTAGGACAGGGTCCCGCTCTGGGGCCAACGTCCTGACTTTC,CASSRTGSRSGANVLTF
TRBV11-2,NA,NA,TRBJ2-3,TGTGCCAGCAGCTTAGATTACCGGTGGGATACGCAGTATTTT,CASSLDYRWDTQYF
TRBV28,once,TRBD1,TRBJ1-3,TGTGCCAGCAGTCCAGGGACAGTTATCTCTGGAAACACCATATATTTT,CASSPGTVISGNTIYF
TRBV7-9,NA,TRBD1,TRBJ1-2,TGTGCCAGCAGCCAAGGGACAGAGTTTAACTATGGCTACACCTTC,CASSQGTEFNYGYTF
TRBV6-5,NA,TRBD2,TRBJ2-1,TGTGCCAGCAGTTACGGGAGCGGGAGGGGGTTGAATGAGCAGTTCTTC,CASSYGSGRGLNEQFF
TRBV7-9,NA,NA,TRBJ1-1,TGTGCCAGCAGCTTTTTTGGTGCAAGCGACCGACCGAGCACTGAAGCTTTCTTT,CASSFFGASDRPSTEAFF
TRBV4-3,NA,NA,TRBJ1-6,TGCGCCAGCAGCCAAGGGACAGACCATAATTCACCCCTCCACTTT,CASSQGTDHNSPLHF